This T cell receptor beta chain is drawn from a study of regulatory T cells in long-lasting Graves disease. Time point specified: newly diagnosed GD, antithyroid drugs for less than 3 months. The TCR library was prepared using RNA isolated from PBMCs. A remark on this clonotype: Its antigen is still unknown.

Libraries of TCR beta came from iRepertoire HTBI primers plus Arm-PCR of CDR3 regions. A single record per CDR3 protein comes from TCRdb applying MiXCR to the multiplex PCR reads. This table has over 500,000 distinct CDR3 sequences, around 15% appearing once. Whole-study results and caveats: Only peripheral blood was studied, not thyroid tissue.

This sample was also put to use in a study of T cells in Graves' hyperthyroidism and ophthalmopathy.

The source is a man aged 18 to 29 with Graves disease. The source was peripheral blood mononuclear cells (PBMCs), collected at new diagnosis, from a patient treated with antithyroid drugs.

The CDR3 sequence: CASSPRSGTGLSGANVLTF. In DNA, the CDR3 is TGTGCCAGCAGCCCACGGTCCGGGACAGGGCTCTCTGGGGCCAACGTCCTGACTTTC. The chain employs TRBV7-3 and TRBJ2-6; 9 nucleotides align to TRBD1. The CDR3 contains 19 residues. J lost 0 bases, V lost 5 bases, and 11 bases had no gene match. Per germline, CDR1 SGHTA and CDR2 FQGTGA. The whole variable domain, remainder taken from reference TRBV7-3 and TRBJ2-6, is GAGVSQTPSNKVTEKGKYVELRCDPISGHTALYWYRQSLGQGPEFLIYFQGTGAADDSGLPNDRFFAVRPEGSVSTLKIQRTERGDSAVYLCASSPRSGTGLSGANVLTFGAGSRLTVL.